These T cell receptor beta chains were read from a single sample in a study of T cell changes during pregnancy in multiple sclerosis. Assay used: immunoSEQ multiplex PCR; TCRdb lists only in-frame clones, some missing. This table has 40,000 to 55,000 clones, about 93% appearing once. Here the sequenced sample was CD4+ T cells from peripheral blood mononuclear cells, taken after pregnancy. All receptors derive from a female donor in good health, enrolled as a control in a pregnancy study. CDR3s include the opening cysteine and the closing phenylalanine or tryptophan. The order of the fields is CDR3 protein, CDR3 DNA, clone size, CDR3 length, D gene, J gene, V gene. D genes are given only for firm matches. Size is stated for part of the rows, as once, few or many counts, or as a class when the clone is expanded.

CDR3: CASSSAYRVSEAFF
DNA: TGTGCCAGCAGCTCTGCCTACAGGGTCTCTGAAGCTTTCTTT
size: once
length: 14
D: NA
J: TRBJ1-1
V: TRBV7-9

CDR3: CATYVNTEAFF
DNA: TGTGCCACCTACGTGAACACTGAAGCTTTCTTT
size: NA
length: 11
D: NA
J: TRBJ1-1
V: TRBV28

CDR3: CAIASADTQYF
DNA: TGTGCCATCGCGAGCGCAGATACGCAGTATTTT
size: NA
length: 11
D: NA
J: TRBJ2-3
V: TRBV10-3

CDR3: CASSEARTGTGELFF
DNA: TGTGCCAGCAGTGAAGCGCGGACAGGCACCGGGGAGCTGTTTTTT
size: NA
length: 15
D: TRBD1
J: TRBJ2-2
V: TRBV2

CDR3: CASSQPHTDTQYF
DNA: TGTGCCAGCAGCCAACCCCACACAGATACGCAGTATTTT
size: NA
length: 13
D: NA
J: TRBJ2-3
V: TRBV4-2

CDR3: CASSQSGGGDETQYF
DNA: TGCGCCAGCAGTCAATCGGGCGGGGGGGATGAGACCCAGTACTTC
size: NA
length: 15
D: TRBD2
J: TRBJ2-5
V: TRBV23-1

CDR3: CASSLRTSNSPLHF
DNA: TGTGCCAGCAGCTTACGGACTTCTAATTCACCCCTCCACTTT
size: NA
length: 14
D: NA
J: TRBJ1-6
V: TRBV11-2

CDR3: CASSLEAGGTGELFF
DNA: TGTGCCAGCAGCTTAGAGGCGGGGGGAACCGGGGAGCTGTTTTTT
size: NA
length: 15
D: TRBD2
J: TRBJ2-2
V: TRBV11-2

CDR3: CASSAAGENTEAFF
DNA: TGTGCCAGCAGTGCCGCGGGCGAGAACACTGAAGCTTTCTTT
size: NA
length: 14
D: NA
J: TRBJ1-1
V: TRBV2

CDR3: CASRGGGGYGYTF
DNA: TGTGCCAGCAGAGGAGGGGGGGGATATGGCTACACCTTC
size: NA
length: 13
D: NA
J: TRBJ1-2
V: TRBV6-5

CDR3: CASSIDQRGQSNQPQHF
DNA: TGTGCCAGTAGTATAGATCAGCGGGGGCAGAGCAATCAGCCCCAGCATTTT
size: NA
length: 17
D: NA
J: TRBJ1-5
V: TRBV19

CDR3: CASTESRGRGNEKLFF
DNA: TGTGCCAGCACCGAGTCCAGGGGGCGAGGTAATGAAAAACTGTTTTTT
size: NA
length: 16
D: TRBD1
J: TRBJ1-4
V: TRBV28

CDR3: CASLSGGGYGYTF
DNA: TGTGCCAGCCTCTCGGGAGGGGGCTATGGCTACACCTTC
size: NA
length: 13
D: NA
J: TRBJ1-2
V: TRBV6-6

CDR3: CASSATSGAADTQYF
DNA: TGTGCCAGCAGCGCGACTAGCGGGGCGGCAGATACGCAGTATTTT
size: NA
length: 15
D: TRBD2
J: TRBJ2-3
V: TRBV2

CDR3: CASSKYGTFQFF
DNA: TGTGCCAGCAGTAAATACGGGACTTTCCAGTTCTTC
size: once
length: 12
D: NA
J: TRBJ2-1
V: TRBV27

CDR3: CAWSVQGINTEAFF
DNA: TGTGCCTGGAGTGTTCAGGGAATAAACACTGAAGCTTTCTTT
size: NA
length: 14
D: NA
J: TRBJ1-1
V: TRBV30

CDR3: CTSTIGTSVSYEQYF
DNA: TGTACCAGCACAATCGGGACTAGCGTCTCCTACGAGCAGTACTTC
size: NA
length: 15
D: TRBD2
J: TRBJ2-7
V: TRBV5-6

CDR3: CASTARGGSRNEQFF
DNA: TGTGCCAGCACCGCTAGAGGCGGGAGTCGGAATGAGCAGTTCTTC
size: NA
length: 15
D: TRBD2
J: TRBJ2-1
V: TRBV6-5

CDR3: CASSGSGLSNTGELFF
DNA: TGTGCCAGCAGCGGCTCAGGGCTATCGAACACCGGGGAGCTGTTTTTT
size: NA
length: 16
D: NA
J: TRBJ2-2
V: TRBV6-6

CDR3: CASSQIVAGELFF
DNA: TGCGCCAGCAGCCAGATTGTAGCGGGGGAGCTGTTTTTT
size: NA
length: 13
D: NA
J: TRBJ2-2
V: TRBV5-1

CDR3: CASRTGTGDGYGYTF
DNA: TGTGCCAGCAGAACCGGGACAGGGGACGGTTATGGCTACACCTTC
size: NA
length: 15
D: TRBD1
J: TRBJ1-2
V: TRBV6-5

CDR3: CASSVAGTGSWDTQYF
DNA: TGTGCCAGCAGCGTAGCCGGGACAGGGAGTTGGGATACGCAGTATTTT
size: NA
length: 16
D: TRBD1
J: TRBJ2-3
V: TRBV9

CDR3: CASSRPPGQGLGEQYF
DNA: TGTGCCAGCAGCCGACCTCCGGGACAGGGTCTCGGCGAGCAGTACTTC
size: NA
length: 16
D: TRBD1
J: TRBJ2-7
V: TRBV7-2

CDR3: CASSEGGLAGVGVEFF
DNA: TGTGCCAGCAGTGAGGGGGGACTAGCGGGGGTAGGGGTCGAGTTCTTC
size: NA
length: 16
D: TRBD2
J: TRBJ2-1
V: TRBV2

CDR3: CASTDRGGPTDTQYF
DNA: TGTGCCAGTACAGACAGGGGGGGGCCTACAGATACGCAGTATTTT
size: NA
length: 15
D: TRBD1
J: TRBJ2-3
V: TRBV19

CDR3: CAIRSPVSAYNEQFF
DNA: TGTGCCATCAGATCGCCAGTCTCTGCCTACAATGAGCAGTTCTTC
size: NA
length: 15
D: NA
J: TRBJ2-1
V: TRBV10-3

CDR3: CASTSSGLREKLFF
DNA: TGTGCCAGTACATCGTCAGGGCTTCGAGAAAAACTGTTTTTT
size: NA
length: 14
D: NA
J: TRBJ1-4
V: TRBV19

CDR3: CASARARNTEAFF
DNA: TGTGCCAGCGCGCGGGCAAGGAACACTGAAGCTTTCTTT
size: NA
length: 13
D: NA
J: TRBJ1-1
V: TRBV6-5

CDR3: CASSKRDRLSEQYF
DNA: TGTGCCAGTAGTAAGCGGGACAGGTTATCCGAGCAGTACTTC
size: NA
length: 14
D: NA
J: TRBJ2-7
V: TRBV19

CDR3: CASSPSLTGRRDGYTF
DNA: TGTGCCAGCAGTCCCTCCCTGACAGGGAGGAGGGATGGCTACACCTTC
size: NA
length: 16
D: TRBD1
J: TRBJ1-2
V: TRBV28

CDR3: CAWGTGLHEQYF
DNA: TGTGCCTGGGGGACAGGGCTCCACGAGCAGTACTTC
size: NA
length: 12
D: TRBD1
J: TRBJ2-7
V: TRBV30

CDR3: CASSPPGYEQYF
DNA: TGTGCCAGCAGTCCTCCGGGCTACGAGCAGTACTTC
size: NA
length: 12
D: NA
J: TRBJ2-7
V: TRBV28

CDR3: CASSAPGTGTGVTDTQYF
DNA: TGTGCCAGCAGCGCCCCCGGAACCGGGACAGGCGTCACAGATACGCAGTATTTT
size: NA
length: 18
D: TRBD1
J: TRBJ2-3
V: TRBV9

CDR3: CASSLSTGAIGMTDTQYF
DNA: TGCGCCAGCAGCTTATCGACAGGGGCAATCGGTATGACAGATACGCAGTATTTT
size: NA
length: 18
D: TRBD1
J: TRBJ2-3
V: TRBV5-1

CDR3: CASSAGLGVTDTQYF
DNA: TGTGCCAGCAGCGCGGGACTAGGGGTAACAGATACGCAGTATTTT
size: NA
length: 15
D: TRBD2
J: TRBJ2-3
V: TRBV6-1

CDR3: CASALGSVNSPLHF
DNA: TGTGCCAGCGCTTTGGGGAGTGTTAATTCACCCCTCCACTTT
size: NA
length: 14
D: NA
J: TRBJ1-6
V: TRBV27

CDR3: CASISGGVRGETQYF
DNA: TGTGCCAGCATCTCTGGAGGGGTTCGGGGGGAGACCCAGTACTTC
size: NA
length: 15
D: NA
J: TRBJ2-5
V: TRBV28

CDR3: CASSLGRTSGKNEQFF
DNA: TGCGCCAGCAGCCTGGGGAGGACTAGCGGTAAAAATGAGCAGTTCTTC
size: NA
length: 16
D: TRBD2
J: TRBJ2-1
V: TRBV4-1

CDR3: CASSILSVVHEQFF
DNA: TGTGCCAGTAGTATATTGTCGGTGGTGCATGAGCAGTTCTTC
size: few
length: 14
D: NA
J: TRBJ2-1
V: TRBV19

CDR3: CASSSGQPGNTIYF
DNA: TGCGCCAGCAGCTCTGGACAGCCTGGAAACACCATATATTTT
size: NA
length: 14
D: NA
J: TRBJ1-3
V: TRBV5-1

CDR3: CATLAGGTSYEQYF
DNA: TGTGCCACGTTAGCGGGGGGAACCTCCTACGAGCAGTACTTC
size: NA
length: 14
D: TRBD2
J: TRBJ2-7
V: TRBV28

CDR3: CASSLEGAGVPQHF
DNA: TGTGCCAGCAGCTTAGAGGGGGCTGGAGTGCCCCAGCATTTT
size: NA
length: 14
D: TRBD1
J: TRBJ1-5
V: TRBV7-9

CDR3: CASSQDRMSEAFF
DNA: TGTGCCAGCTCCCAAGACAGGATGTCTGAAGCTTTCTTT
size: NA
length: 13
D: NA
J: TRBJ1-1
V: TRBV18

CDR3: CASSFLQARNTIYF
DNA: TGTGCCAGCAGCTTCTTACAGGCCCGAAACACCATATATTTT
size: NA
length: 14
D: NA
J: TRBJ1-3
V: TRBV7-9

CDR3: CASSLIAGTEAFF
DNA: TGTGCCAGCAGCTTAATCGCAGGCACTGAAGCTTTCTTT
size: NA
length: 13
D: NA
J: TRBJ1-1
V: TRBV11-3

CDR3: CASRFQSDRAIYEQYF
DNA: TGTGCAAGTCGCTTCCAATCGGACAGGGCGATCTACGAGCAGTACTTC
size: NA
length: 16
D: NA
J: TRBJ2-7
V: TRBV12-2

CDR3: CAWSVGSSSGNTIYF
DNA: TGTGCCTGGAGTGTGGGGAGTTCTTCCGGAAACACCATATATTTT
size: NA
length: 15
D: NA
J: TRBJ1-3
V: TRBV30

CDR3: CASSRTGGLGEQFF
DNA: TGTGCCAGCAGCCGAACAGGGGGATTGGGTGAGCAGTTCTTC
size: NA
length: 14
D: TRBD1
J: TRBJ2-1
V: TRBV6-5

CDR3: CASSASSWVGVTYGYTF
DNA: TGTGCCAGCAGCGCCTCAAGCTGGGTAGGGGTGACGTATGGCTACACCTTC
size: once
length: 17
D: NA
J: TRBJ1-2
V: TRBV9

CDR3: CASSLFLEFADTQYF
DNA: TGTGCCAGCAGCTTATTTCTAGAGTTTGCAGATACGCAGTATTTT
size: NA
length: 15
D: NA
J: TRBJ2-3
V: TRBV7-2

CDR3: CASSKSTGGFINEQFF
DNA: TGCGCCAGCAGCAAGTCAACAGGGGGATTTATCAATGAGCAGTTCTTC
size: NA
length: 16
D: TRBD1
J: TRBJ2-1
V: TRBV5-1

CDR3: CASSILRGRSSPSYNEQFF
DNA: TGTGCCAGTAGTATCCTGCGTGGTAGATCCTCTCCCTCCTACAATGAGCAGTTCTTC
size: few
length: 19
D: NA
J: TRBJ2-1
V: TRBV19

CDR3: CASSARGTDTQYF
DNA: TGTGCCAGCAGCGCCAGGGGCACAGATACGCAGTATTTT
size: NA
length: 13
D: NA
J: TRBJ2-3
V: TRBV2